The present T cell receptor beta chain was sequenced within a study of Ad26.COV2.S vaccination and SARS-CoV-2 variants. Study background: Doses of Ad26.COV2.S were injected into muscle once or twice, 56 days apart.

Using immunoSEQ multiplex PCR, the repertoire was profiled, and TCRdb retains in-frame clones only, with some absent. The table lists hundreds of thousands of clones, 85% to 90% of them singletons. Germline V gene sequence: CDR1 MNHEY, CDR2 SVGEGT. Between the trimmed V and J ends, which lost 2 bases and 0 bases, there was a span of 13 bases. The CDR3 is 16 amino acids. Treatment noted: 15 to 20 received Ad26.COV2.S at low or high dose, single or two shots; roughly five received placebo; per-sample allocation not given. The study sampled participants on day 63 after the first vaccine or placebo injection. An adult of 18-55 years in Boston served as donor. An Ad26 vector expressing Wuhan-strain SARS-CoV-2 spike served as the vaccine.

Sequencing used peripheral blood, obtained in a trial of Ad26.COV2.S vaccine versus placebo. The chain uses TRBV6-2 or TRBV6-3 and TRBJ1-2, with D unresolved. The TCR was taken from a person between 18 and 59 years old who received the Ad26.COV2.S COVID-19 vaccine or a placebo. CDR3 amino acids: CASSYRITGANYGYTF. In DNA form, the CDR3 reads TGTGCCAGCAGTTACAGAATTACGGGAGCTAACTATGGCTACACCTTC.